This entry lists 27 T cell receptor beta chains sequenced from one sample in a study of tissue T cells after allogeneic stem cell transplantation. The table came from immunoSEQ multiplex PCR; TCRdb's copy has only in-frame clones and leaves some out. The table includes over 25,000 clones, about 85% detected once. The sequencing used blood, collected before transplantation. Receptor source: a woman between 18 and 55 years old who later had graft-versus-host disease after an allogeneic stem cell transplant.

CDR3 in DNA: TGTGCCAGCTCACCACCCGGGACAGACTATGGCTACACCTTC. Translated, it gives CASSPPGTDYGYTF. The chain combines TRBV18 with TRBJ1-2; 7 positions match TRBD1. The CDR3 has 14 amino acids. CDR1 and CDR2 (germline): KGHSH, LQKENI. V lost 0 bases to trimming and J lost 3 bases; unmatched junction nucleotides: 1.

This clone was seen once. Additional DNA sequences in this sample encode the identical CDR3. The chain recombines TRBV11-2 with TRBJ1-6, with TRBD1 matching over 9 bases. V lost 3 bases and J lost 7; bases outside the gene matches: 7. Germline V gives CDR1 SGHAT, CDR2 FQNNGV. The CDR3 consists of 16 residues. DNA for the CDR3: TGTGCCAGCAGCTTGGGGGGGACAGGGAGGAATTCACCCCTCCACTTT. It translates to CASSLGGTGRNSPLHF.

By share, this clone counts as medium-sized. V usage is TRBV6-4 and J usage is TRBJ1-5; the D gene is possibly TRBD1 (6 bases). This CDR3 is 13 amino acids long. Germline V gives CDR1 MRHNA, CDR2 SNTAGT. Trimming removed 6 bases at V and 5 bases at J, with 11 bases between. The CDR3 region is CASSREGDQPQHF. In DNA, the CDR3 is TGTGCCAGCAGCAGGGAGGGGGATCAGCCCCAGCATTTT.

V gene TRBV12-5 combines with J gene TRBJ2-7; tentative D call: TRBD2 (5 bases). The CDR3 has 15 residues. The V end lost 6 bases, the J end lost 5 bases, and 20 bases lay between the germline ends. From germline, CDR1 is LGHNT and CDR2 FRNRAP. The CDR3 DNA follows: TGTGCTAGTGGCCTGTTTAATATTGGTAGCGACGAGCAGTACTTC. The encoded protein is CASGLFNIGSDEQYF.

This chain links TRBV12-5 with TRBJ1-2; D uncertain. The CDR3 has 16 amino acids. V lost 1 base and J lost 1, with 13 bases in between. Germline CDR1 reads LGHNT; CDR2 reads FRNRAP. CDR3 in amino acids: CASGLARTRYNYGYTF. In DNA form, the CDR3 reads TGTGCTAGTGGTTTGGCGCGCACACGGTATAACTATGGCTACACCTTC.

J is TRBJ2-3 and V is TRBV4-2; 14 nucleotides align to TRBD2. Unmatched junction bases numbered 4, after V lost 3 bases and J lost 5 bases. CDR1 is LGHNA and CDR2 is YNFKEQ in the germline V gene. There are 16 residues in the CDR3. The CDR3 DNA is TGTGCCAGCAGCCAGGGACTAGCGGGAGTTGGAGATACGCAGTATTTT. Translated, it gives CASSQGLAGVGDTQYF.

This clone was detected once. The chain combines TRBV12-3 or TRBV12-4 with TRBJ1-4; a weak D match, TRBD1 (6 bases). This CDR3 region has 13 residues. Trimming stripped 7 bases from V and 5 bases from J, with 11 bases between. CDR3 region: CASNREFNEKLFF. As DNA, the CDR3 is TGTGCCAGCAACAGGGAATTCAATGAAAAACTGTTTTTT.

The V and J genes are TRBV27 and TRBJ2-1; the match to TRBD1 covers 9 bases. The V gene's germline CDR1 is MNHEY and CDR2 SMNVEV (reference sequence). Trimming took 4 bases from V and 10 from J; bases not matched to a gene: 11. CDR3 length equals 15 residues. CDR3 DNA sequence: TGTGCCAGCAGTTCGCCGGGACAGGGTTTGATCGAGCAGTTCTTC. It codes for CASSSPGQGLIEQFF.

This clone came up once. The gene calls are TRBV5-8 and TRBJ2-7, with D hard to call. Trimming took 1 base from V and 3 from J, leaving 5 bases between them. CDR1 is SGHTS, CDR2 YDEGEE, per germline. This CDR3 is 12 amino acids long. CDR3 sequence (DNA): TGTGCCAGCAGCTTGAGGTACTACGAGCAGTACTTC. Residues: CASSLRYYEQYF.

This clone was observed a single time. The chain couples TRBV20-1 to TRBJ2-1, with D possibly TRBD1 on 6 matching bases. The CDR3 contains 11 residues. With 2 bases removed from V and 7 bases from J, the gap between germline ends came to 6 bases. Germline V gene data show CDR1 as DFQATT and CDR2 as SNEGSKA (reference sequence). The CDR3 DNA reads as TGCAGTGCTAGACAGGGGAATGAGCAGTTCTTC. Its translation: CSARQGNEQFF.

V usage is TRBV7-2 and J usage is TRBJ1-4; 10 bases fit TRBD1. With 5 bases clipped from V and 11 bases from J, the junction kept 11 bases outside the gene matches. This CDR3 is 15 amino acids long. The germline gives CDR1 SGHTA, CDR2 FQGNSA. The CDR3 loop is CASSTTGTGAFKLFF. CDR3 DNA sequence: TGTGCCAGCAGCACAACCGGGACAGGGGCCTTTAAACTGTTTTTT.

V usage is TRBV5-1 and J usage is TRBJ1-1; 9 bases are shared with TRBD1. After removal of 3 bases from V and 5 bases from J, the junction contained 5 bases not matched to a gene. Germline V gives CDR1 SGHRS, CDR2 YFSETQ. The CDR3 runs 14 residues. The CDR3 is CASSSTDRGTEAFF. The CDR3 nucleotides are TGCGCCAGCAGCTCAACCGACAGGGGGACTGAAGCTTTCTTT. The whole variable domain, remainder taken from reference TRBV5-1 and TRBJ1-1, is KAGVTQTPRYLIKTRGQQVTLSCSPISGHRSVSWYQQTPGQGLQFLFEYFSETQRNKGNFPGRFSGRQFSNSRSEMNVSTLELGDSALYLCASSSTDRGTEAFFGQGTRLTVV.

The CDR3 here is CASGRDRGGEKLFF. The CDR3 nucleotides read TGTGCTAGTGGTCGGGACAGGGGCGGTGAAAAACTGTTTTTT. The V call is TRBV12-5, the J call TRBJ1-4; 10 bases fit TRBD1. V lost 5 bases and J lost 7; bases outside the gene matches: 4. Germline V lookup: CDR1 LGHNT, CDR2 FRNRAP. The CDR3 has 14 amino acids.

The genes are TRBV5-1 and TRBJ2-6; D not certain. The CDR3 has 17 amino acids. Germline V gives CDR1 SGHRS, CDR2 YFSETQ. V shed 2 bases and J shed 3 bases, with 15 bases lying between them. CDR3 protein: CASSFAAQSGGANVLTF. CDR3 DNA: TGCGCCAGCAGCTTCGCGGCCCAATCTGGTGGGGCCAACGTCCTGACTTTC.

V and J are TRBV4-2 and TRBJ2-5; the match to TRBD2 covers 8 bases. The CDR3 extends over 17 amino acids. V shed 6 bases and J 3 bases; nucleotides not matched to a gene: 15. Per germline, CDR1 LGHNA and CDR2 YNFKEQ. The CDR3 here is CASSSRSGGRREETQYF. The CDR3 DNA follows: TGTGCCAGCAGTTCAAGGTCGGGGGGGCGGCGAGAAGAGACCCAGTACTTC.

The chain links TRBV6-5 to TRBJ2-2; unclear D gene. Per germline, CDR1 MNHEY and CDR2 SVGAGI. The CDR3 runs 13 residues. The ends were cut back, 6 bases at V and 7 bases at J, with 12 bases in the middle. For the CDR3, the DNA is TGTGCCAGCAGACCAGCTTATAGCGGGGAGCTGTTTTTT. It translates to CASRPAYSGELFF.

V usage is TRBV29-1 and J usage is TRBJ1-1; D gene ambiguous. The CDR3 runs to 12 residues. The V end lost 3 bases, the J end lost 1 base, and 6 bases lay between the germline ends. Germline values: CDR1 SQVTM, CDR2 ANQGSEA. The CDR3 region is CSVEKGNTEAFF. Here the CDR3 DNA reads TGCAGCGTTGAGAAGGGGAACACTGAAGCTTTCTTT.

The chain uses TRBV5-1 and TRBJ1-2; no firm D call. Deletions cut 0 bases from V and 2 bases from J, with 11 bases between. The germline gives CDR1 SGHRS, CDR2 YFSETQ. The CDR3 loop spans 15 amino acids. The CDR3 bases are TGCGCCAGCAGCTTGGATCCTCCGCTCAACTATGGCTACACCTTC. The encoded protein is CASSLDPPLNYGYTF.

This sequence joins TRBV18 and TRBJ1-5; weak D call: TRBD1 (6 bases). This CDR3 is 14 amino acids long. The V end lost 6 bases, the J end lost 1 base, and 10 bases lay between the germline ends. Germline-derived CDR1 and CDR2 are KGHSH and LQKENI. In nucleotides, the CDR3 is TGTGCCAGCTCTCTCGGACAGAGCAATCAGCCCCAGCATTTT. This encodes CASSLGQSNQPQHF.

This clone was recorded a few times. The V call is TRBV28, the J call TRBJ1-6; 8 bases match TRBD1. V shed 6 bases and J 8 bases; nucleotides not matched to a gene: 21. Germline loops: CDR1 MDHEN, CDR2 SYDVKM. CDR3 length equals 19 residues. CDR3 in amino acids: CASSHAGKWGQEPYSPLHF. CDR3 sequence (DNA): TGTGCCAGCAGCCACGCAGGGAAATGGGGACAGGAACCTTATTCACCCCTCCACTTT.

This clone was recorded only once. In DNA form, the CDR3 reads TGTGCCAGCAGTTCGGAGCGGGAGACTGAGCAGTTCTTC. This encodes CASSSERETEQFF. The chain couples TRBV2 to TRBJ2-1; 8 nucleotides match TRBD2. Germline V gene sequence: CDR1 SNHLY, CDR2 FYNNEI. This CDR3 is built from 13 residues. Trimming took 5 bases from V and 9 from J; bases not matched to a gene: 6.

V and J are TRBV29-1 and TRBJ1-2, with unresolved D. The ends were cut back, 0 bases at V and 8 bases at J, with 10 bases in the middle. The CDR3 loop spans 12 amino acids. The germline V gene encodes CDR1 SQVTM and CDR2 ANQGSEA. CDR3 sequence reads: CSVEDKSGGYTF. CDR3 DNA: TGCAGCGTTGAAGATAAAAGCGGGGGCTACACCTTC.

Here the CDR3 reads CASSLVWLLAGGGYNEQFF. The CDR3 DNA reads TGTGCCAGCAGCTTAGTCTGGCTACTAGCGGGAGGGGGCTACAATGAGCAGTTCTTC. The V gene is TRBV7-2, the J gene TRBJ2-1, with 13 nucleotides matching TRBD2. V was clipped by 1 base and J by 3 bases; unmatched bases: 9. CDR1 is SGHTA and CDR2 is FQGNSA in the germline V gene. This CDR3 is built from 19 residues. The full variable domain, with the rest looked up from reference TRBV7-2 and TRBJ2-1, is GAGVSQSPSNKVTEKGKDVELRCDPISGHTALYWYRQSLGQGLEFLIYFQGNSAPDKSGLPSDRFSAERTGGSVSTLTIQRTQQEDSAVYLCASSLVWLLAGGGYNEQFFGPGTRLTVL.

The chain joins TRBV19 to TRBJ2-1; 7 bases align to TRBD1. This CDR3 has 15 residues. Unmatched junction bases numbered 4, after V lost 3 bases and J lost 2 bases. Germline CDR1 reads LNHDA; CDR2 reads SQIVND (reference sequence). The CDR3 sequence: CASSIGTVAYNEQFF. The CDR3 nucleotides are TGTGCCAGTAGTATTGGGACAGTCGCCTACAATGAGCAGTTCTTC.

The rearrangement links TRBV6-2 or TRBV6-3 to TRBJ2-7; 14 bases line up with TRBD2. The V and J ends lost 0 bases and 5 bases, in that order; junction bases with no gene match: 12. This CDR3 contains 19 residues. CDR1 is MNHEY and CDR2 is SVGEGT in the germline V gene. CDR3: CASSYSIGLAGGKGDEQYF. CDR3 nucleotides: TGTGCCAGCAGTTACTCGATCGGACTAGCGGGGGGCAAAGGGGACGAGCAGTACTTC.

V usage is TRBV6-5 and J usage is TRBJ2-7; possibly TRBD1 for D (6 bases). In germline, CDR1 is MNHEY, CDR2 SVGAGI. V lost 0 bases and J lost 0, with 9 bases in between. This CDR3 comprises 15 residues. CDR3 loop: CASSYSGGSSYEQYF. Here the CDR3 DNA reads TGTGCCAGCAGTTACTCAGGGGGAAGCTCCTACGAGCAGTACTTC.

The rearrangement joins TRBV24-1 to TRBJ2-1; D is ambiguous. The V end lost 5 bases, the J end lost 0 bases, and 16 bases lay between the germline ends. This CDR3 has 17 residues. CDR1 KGHDR and CDR2 SFDVKD come from the germline V gene. The CDR3 sequence is CATSGWAGASSYNEQFF. Written as DNA, the CDR3 is TGTGCCACCAGTGGGTGGGCCGGCGCGAGCTCCTACAATGAGCAGTTCTTC.